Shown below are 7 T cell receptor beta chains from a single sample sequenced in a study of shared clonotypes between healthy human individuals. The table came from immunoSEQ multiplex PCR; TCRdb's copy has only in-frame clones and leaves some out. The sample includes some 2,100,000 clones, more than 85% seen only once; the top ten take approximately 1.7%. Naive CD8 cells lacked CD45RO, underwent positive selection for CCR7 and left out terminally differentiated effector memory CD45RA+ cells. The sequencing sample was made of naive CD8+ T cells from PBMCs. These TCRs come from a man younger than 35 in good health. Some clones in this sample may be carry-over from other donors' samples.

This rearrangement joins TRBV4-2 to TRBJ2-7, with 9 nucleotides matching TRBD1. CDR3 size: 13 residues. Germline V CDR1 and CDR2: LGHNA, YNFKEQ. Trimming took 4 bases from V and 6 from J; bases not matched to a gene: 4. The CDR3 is CASSPGQGREQYF. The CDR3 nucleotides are TGTGCCAGCAGCCCGGGACAGGGTCGCGAGCAGTACTTC.

The CDR3 loop reads CASSRSGKSKNIQYF. The CDR3 DNA sequence: TGTGCCAGCAGTCGTAGCGGGAAGTCCAAAAACATTCAGTACTTC. The V gene is TRBV2, the J gene TRBJ2-4; 8 bases map to TRBD2. J gave up 2 bases and V 5 bases, and 5 bases lay outside the gene matches. This CDR3 is 15 amino acids long. CDR1 is SNHLY and CDR2 is FYNNEI in the germline V gene. Variable domain in full (rest from reference TRBV2 and TRBJ2-4): EPEVTQTPSHQVTQMGQEVILRCVPISNHLYFYWYRQILGQKVEFLVSFYNNEISEKSEIFDDQFSVERPDGSNFTLKIRSTKLEDSAMYFCASSRSGKSKNIQYFGAGTRLSVL.

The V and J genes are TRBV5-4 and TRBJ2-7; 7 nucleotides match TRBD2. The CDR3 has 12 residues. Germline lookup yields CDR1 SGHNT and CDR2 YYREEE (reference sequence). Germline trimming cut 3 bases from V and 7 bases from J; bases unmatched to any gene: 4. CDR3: CASSWGGPEQYF. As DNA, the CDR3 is TGTGCCAGCAGCTGGGGAGGGCCTGAGCAGTACTTC.

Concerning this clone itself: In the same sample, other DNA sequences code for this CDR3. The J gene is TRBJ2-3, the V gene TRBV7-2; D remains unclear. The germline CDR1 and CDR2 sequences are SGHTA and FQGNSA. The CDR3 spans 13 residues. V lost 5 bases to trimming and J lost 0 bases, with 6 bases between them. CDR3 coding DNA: TGTGCCAGCAGCCTTATTAGCACAGATACGCAGTATTTT. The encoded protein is CASSLISTDTQYF.

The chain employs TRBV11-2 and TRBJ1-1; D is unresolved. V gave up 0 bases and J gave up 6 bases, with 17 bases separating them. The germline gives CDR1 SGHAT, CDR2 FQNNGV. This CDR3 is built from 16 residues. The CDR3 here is CASSLDRAGRKAEAFF. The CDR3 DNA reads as TGTGCCAGCAGCTTAGATAGGGCAGGCAGAAAGGCTGAAGCTTTCTTT. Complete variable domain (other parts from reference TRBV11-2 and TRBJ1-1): EAGVAQSPRYKIIEKRQSVAFWCNPISGHATLYWYQQILGQGPKLLIQFQNNGVVDDSQLPKDRFSAERLKGVDSTLKIQPAKLEDSAVYLCASSLDRAGRKAEAFFGQGTRLTVV.

In nucleotides, the CDR3 is TGTGCCAGTAGTTCTTCGCGAGGATACAATGAGCAGTTCTTC. Amino acid sequence: CASSSSRGYNEQFF. This chain uses TRBV19 with TRBJ2-1, with D uncertain. CDR1 and CDR2 (germline): LNHDA, SQIVND (reference sequence). The ends were cut back, 5 bases at V and 4 bases at J, with 12 bases in the middle. The CDR3 loop spans 14 amino acids. The whole variable domain, filled in from reference TRBV19 and TRBJ2-1, reads DGGITQSPKYLFRKEGQNVTLSCEQNLNHDAMYWYRQDPGQGLRLIYYSQIVNDFQKGDIAEGYSVSREKKESFPLTVTSAQKNPTAFYLCASSSSRGYNEQFFGPGTRLTVL.

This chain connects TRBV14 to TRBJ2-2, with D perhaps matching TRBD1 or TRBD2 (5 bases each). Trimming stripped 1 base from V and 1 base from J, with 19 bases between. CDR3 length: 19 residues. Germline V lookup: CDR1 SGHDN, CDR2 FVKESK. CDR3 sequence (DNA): TGTGCCAGCAGCCAAGGGTTTGACAGTGCGAGGGTGAACACCGGGGAGCTGTTTTTT. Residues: CASSQGFDSARVNTGELFF.